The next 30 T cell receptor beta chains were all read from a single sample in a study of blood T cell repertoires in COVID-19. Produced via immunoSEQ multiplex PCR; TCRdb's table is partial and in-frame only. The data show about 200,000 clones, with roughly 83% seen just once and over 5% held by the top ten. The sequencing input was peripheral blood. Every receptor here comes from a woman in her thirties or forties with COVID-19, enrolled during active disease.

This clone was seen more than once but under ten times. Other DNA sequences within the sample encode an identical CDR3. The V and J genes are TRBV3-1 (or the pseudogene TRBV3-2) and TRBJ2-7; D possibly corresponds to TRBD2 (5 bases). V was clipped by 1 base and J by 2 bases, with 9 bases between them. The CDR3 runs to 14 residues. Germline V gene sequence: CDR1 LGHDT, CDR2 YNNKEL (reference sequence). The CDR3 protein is CASSQGTLTYEQYF. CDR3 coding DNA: TGTGCCAGCAGCCAAGGGACTCTTACCTACGAGCAGTACTTC.

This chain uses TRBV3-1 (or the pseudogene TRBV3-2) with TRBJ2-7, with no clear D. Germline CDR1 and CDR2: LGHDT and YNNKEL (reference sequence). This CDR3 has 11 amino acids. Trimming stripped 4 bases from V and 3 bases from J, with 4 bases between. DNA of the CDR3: TGTGCCAGCAGCCGGCTCTACGAGCAGTACTTC. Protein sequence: CASSRLYEQYF.

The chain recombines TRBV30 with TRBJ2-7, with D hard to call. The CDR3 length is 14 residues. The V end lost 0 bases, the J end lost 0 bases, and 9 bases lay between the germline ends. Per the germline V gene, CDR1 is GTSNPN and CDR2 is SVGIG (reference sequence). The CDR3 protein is CAWSVGGLSYEQYF. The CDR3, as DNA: TGTGCCTGGAGTGTCGGCGGTCTCTCCTACGAGCAGTACTTC.

For the CDR3, the DNA is TGCGCCAGCAGCTTGGACAGACCTTTGGACTATGGCTACACCTTC. Translation: CASSLDRPLDYGYTF. The V call is TRBV5-1, the J call TRBJ1-2, with D uncertain. Between the trimmed V and J ends, which lost 0 bases and 3 bases, there was a span of 12 bases. Germline V gene lookup returns CDR1 SGHRS and CDR2 YFSETQ. This CDR3 contains 15 residues.

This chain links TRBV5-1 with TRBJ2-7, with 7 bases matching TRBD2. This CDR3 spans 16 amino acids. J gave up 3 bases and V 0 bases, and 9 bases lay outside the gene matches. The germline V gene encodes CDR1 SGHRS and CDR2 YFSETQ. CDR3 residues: CASSLDGGLRSYEQYF. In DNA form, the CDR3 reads TGCGCCAGCAGCTTGGACGGGGGGTTACGCAGCTACGAGCAGTACTTC. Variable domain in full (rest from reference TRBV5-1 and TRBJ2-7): KAGVTQTPRYLIKTRGQQVTLSCSPISGHRSVSWYQQTPGQGLQFLFEYFSETQRNKGNFPGRFSGRQFSNSRSEMNVSTLELGDSALYLCASSLDGGLRSYEQYFGPGTRLTVT.

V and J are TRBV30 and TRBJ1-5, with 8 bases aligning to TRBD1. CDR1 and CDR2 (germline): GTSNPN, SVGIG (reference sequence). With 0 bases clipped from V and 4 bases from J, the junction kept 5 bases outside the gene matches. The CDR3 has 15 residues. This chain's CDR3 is CAWSVPGTGNQPQHF. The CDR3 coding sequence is TGTGCCTGGAGTGTACCTGGGACAGGTAATCAGCCCCAGCATTTT. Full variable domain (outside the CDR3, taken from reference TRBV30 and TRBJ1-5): SQTIHQWPATLVQPVGSPLSLECTVEGTSNPNLYWYRQAAGRGLQLLFYSVGIGQISSEVPQNLSASRPQDRQFILSSKKLLLSDSGFYLCAWSVPGTGNQPQHFGDGTRLSIL.

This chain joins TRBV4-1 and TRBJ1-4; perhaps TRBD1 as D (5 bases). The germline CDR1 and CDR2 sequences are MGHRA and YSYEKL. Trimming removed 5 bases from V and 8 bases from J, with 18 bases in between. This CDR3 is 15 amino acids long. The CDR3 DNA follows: TGCGCCAGCAGCGCACAGGCAGCGGAGGGCGAAAAACTGTTTTTT. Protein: CASSAQAAEGEKLFF.

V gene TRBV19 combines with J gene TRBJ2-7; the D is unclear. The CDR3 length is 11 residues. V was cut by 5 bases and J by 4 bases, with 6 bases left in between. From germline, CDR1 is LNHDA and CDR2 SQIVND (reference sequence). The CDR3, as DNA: TGTGCCAGTAGTTCACAGTACGAGCAGTACTTC. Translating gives CASSSQYEQYF.

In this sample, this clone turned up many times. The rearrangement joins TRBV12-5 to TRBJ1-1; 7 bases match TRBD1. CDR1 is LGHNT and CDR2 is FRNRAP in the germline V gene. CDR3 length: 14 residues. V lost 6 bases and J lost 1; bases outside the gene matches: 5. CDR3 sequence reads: CASGTTGSNTEAFF. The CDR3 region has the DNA TGTGCTAGTGGAACGACAGGGTCGAACACTGAAGCTTTCTTT.

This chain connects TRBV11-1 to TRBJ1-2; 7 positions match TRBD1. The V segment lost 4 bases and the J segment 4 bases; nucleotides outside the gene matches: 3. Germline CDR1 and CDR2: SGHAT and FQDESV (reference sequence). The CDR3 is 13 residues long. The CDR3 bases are TGTGCCAGCAGCTACGGACAGGCCTATGGCTACACCTTC. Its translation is CASSYGQAYGYTF. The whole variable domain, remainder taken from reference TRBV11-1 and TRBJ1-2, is EAEVAQSPRYKITEKSQAVAFWCDPISGHATLYWYRQILGQGPELLVQFQDESVVDDSQLPKDRFSAERLKGVDSTLKIQPAELGDSAMYLCASSYGQAYGYTFGSGTRLTVV.

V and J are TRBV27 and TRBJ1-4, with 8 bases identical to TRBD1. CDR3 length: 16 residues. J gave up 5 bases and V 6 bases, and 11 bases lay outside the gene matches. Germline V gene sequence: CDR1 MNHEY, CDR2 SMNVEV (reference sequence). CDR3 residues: CASRPDRGLRNEKLFF. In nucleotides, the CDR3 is TGTGCCAGCAGACCTGACAGGGGATTACGAAATGAAAAACTGTTTTTT.

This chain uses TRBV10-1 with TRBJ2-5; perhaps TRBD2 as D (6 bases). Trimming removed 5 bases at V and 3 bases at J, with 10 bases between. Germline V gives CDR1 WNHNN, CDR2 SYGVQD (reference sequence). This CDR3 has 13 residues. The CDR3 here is CASSPTREETQYF. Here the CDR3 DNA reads TGCGCCAGCAGTCCGACTAGAGAAGAGACCCAGTACTTC.

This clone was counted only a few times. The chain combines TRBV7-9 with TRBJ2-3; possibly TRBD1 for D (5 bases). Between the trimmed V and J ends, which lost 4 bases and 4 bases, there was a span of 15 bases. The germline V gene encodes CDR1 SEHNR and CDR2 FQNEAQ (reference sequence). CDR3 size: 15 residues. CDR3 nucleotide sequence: TGTGCCAGCAGCTCTCAGGGAAGGGTCGCAGATACGCAGTATTTT. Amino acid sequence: CASSSQGRVADTQYF.

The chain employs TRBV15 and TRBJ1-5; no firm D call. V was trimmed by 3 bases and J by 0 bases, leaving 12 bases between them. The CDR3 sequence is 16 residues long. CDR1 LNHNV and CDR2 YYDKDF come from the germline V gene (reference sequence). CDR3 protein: CATSRSGYSSNQPQHF. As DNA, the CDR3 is TGTGCCACCAGCAGGTCTGGATACAGTAGCAATCAGCCCCAGCATTTT.

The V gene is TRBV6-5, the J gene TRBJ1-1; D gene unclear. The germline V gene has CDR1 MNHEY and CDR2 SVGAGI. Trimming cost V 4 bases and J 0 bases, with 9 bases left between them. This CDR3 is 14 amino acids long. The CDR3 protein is CASSFGGMNTEAFF. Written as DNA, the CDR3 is TGTGCCAGCAGTTTCGGAGGGATGAACACTGAAGCTTTCTTT.

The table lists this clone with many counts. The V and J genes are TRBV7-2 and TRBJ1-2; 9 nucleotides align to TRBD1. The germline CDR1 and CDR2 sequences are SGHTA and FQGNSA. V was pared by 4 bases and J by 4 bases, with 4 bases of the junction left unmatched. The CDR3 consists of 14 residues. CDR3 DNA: TGTGCCAGCAGCTCTCACAGGGGGCCCTATGGCTACACCTTC. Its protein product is CASSSHRGPYGYTF.

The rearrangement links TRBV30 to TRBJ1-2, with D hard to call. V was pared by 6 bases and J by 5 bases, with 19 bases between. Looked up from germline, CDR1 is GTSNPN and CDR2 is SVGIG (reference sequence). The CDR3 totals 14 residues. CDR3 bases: TGTGCCTGCTCCCTCTCCGGACTAGGGTATGGCTACACCTTC. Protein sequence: CACSLSGLGYGYTF.

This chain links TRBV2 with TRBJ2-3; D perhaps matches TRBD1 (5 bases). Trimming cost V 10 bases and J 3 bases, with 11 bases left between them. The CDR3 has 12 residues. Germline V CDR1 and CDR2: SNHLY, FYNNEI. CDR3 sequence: CANKHRTDTQYF. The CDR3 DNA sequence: TGTGCCAACAAACACAGGACAGATACGCAGTATTTT.

The CDR3 nucleotides read TGCGCCAGCAGTCTTACAAGGGCAGGGAGGGGTTTCGGCTACACCTTC. It specifies CASSLTRAGRGFGYTF. This chain links TRBV4-1 with TRBJ1-2, with a possible D match to TRBD1 (5 bases). The V end was cut by 6 bases, the J end by 8 bases, with 25 bases between. This CDR3 has 16 amino acids. CDR1 is MGHRA and CDR2 is YSYEKL in the germline V gene.

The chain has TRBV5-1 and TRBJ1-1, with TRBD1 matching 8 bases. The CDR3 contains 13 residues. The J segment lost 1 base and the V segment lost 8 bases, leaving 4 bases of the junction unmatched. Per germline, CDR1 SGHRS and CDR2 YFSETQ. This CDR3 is CASGQGWNTEAFF. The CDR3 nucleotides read TGCGCCAGTGGACAGGGTTGGAACACTGAAGCTTTCTTT.

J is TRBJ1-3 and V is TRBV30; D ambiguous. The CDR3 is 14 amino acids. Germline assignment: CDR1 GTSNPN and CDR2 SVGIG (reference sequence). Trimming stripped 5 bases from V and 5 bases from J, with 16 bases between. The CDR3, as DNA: TGTGCCTGGTCCCCCTCGGGGTCTAGAAACACCATATATTTT. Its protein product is CAWSPSGSRNTIYF.

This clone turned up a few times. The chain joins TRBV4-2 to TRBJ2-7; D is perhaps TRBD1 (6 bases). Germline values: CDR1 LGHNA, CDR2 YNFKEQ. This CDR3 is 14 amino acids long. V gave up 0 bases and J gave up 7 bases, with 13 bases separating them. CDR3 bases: TGTGCCAGCAGCCAAGATCAGGGGCCTGGGGAGCAGTACTTC. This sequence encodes CASSQDQGPGEQYF.

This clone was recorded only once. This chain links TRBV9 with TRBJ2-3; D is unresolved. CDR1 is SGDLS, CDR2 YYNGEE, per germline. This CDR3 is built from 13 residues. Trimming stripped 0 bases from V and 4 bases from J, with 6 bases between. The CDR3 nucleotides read TGTGCCAGCAGCGTAGCTAATTCAGATACGCAGTATTTT. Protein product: CASSVANSDTQYF.

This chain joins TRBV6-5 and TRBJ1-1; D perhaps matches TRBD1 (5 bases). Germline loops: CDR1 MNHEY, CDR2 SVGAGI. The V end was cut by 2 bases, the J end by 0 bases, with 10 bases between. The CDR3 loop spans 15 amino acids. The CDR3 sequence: CASSYLLGLNTEAFF. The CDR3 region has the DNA TGTGCCAGCAGTTACCTTTTGGGGCTGAACACTGAAGCTTTCTTT.

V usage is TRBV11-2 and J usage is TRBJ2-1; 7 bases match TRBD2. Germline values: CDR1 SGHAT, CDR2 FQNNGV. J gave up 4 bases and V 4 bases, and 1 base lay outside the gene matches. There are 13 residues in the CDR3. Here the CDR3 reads CASSSGLYNEQFF. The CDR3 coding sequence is TGTGCCAGCAGCTCGGGACTATACAATGAGCAGTTCTTC.

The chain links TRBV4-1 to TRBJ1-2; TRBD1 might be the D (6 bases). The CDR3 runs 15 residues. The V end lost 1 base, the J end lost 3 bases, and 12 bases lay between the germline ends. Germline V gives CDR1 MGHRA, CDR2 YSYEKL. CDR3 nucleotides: TGCGCCAGCAGCCAAGTACTGGGGGCGGACTATGGCTACACCTTC. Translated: CASSQVLGADYGYTF.

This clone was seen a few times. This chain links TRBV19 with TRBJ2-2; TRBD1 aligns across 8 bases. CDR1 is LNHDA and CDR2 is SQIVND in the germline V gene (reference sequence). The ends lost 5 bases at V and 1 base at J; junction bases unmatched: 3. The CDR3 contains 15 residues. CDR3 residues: CASSSGQGNTGELFF. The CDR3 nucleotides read TGTGCCAGTAGTTCTGGACAGGGGAACACCGGGGAGCTGTTTTTT.

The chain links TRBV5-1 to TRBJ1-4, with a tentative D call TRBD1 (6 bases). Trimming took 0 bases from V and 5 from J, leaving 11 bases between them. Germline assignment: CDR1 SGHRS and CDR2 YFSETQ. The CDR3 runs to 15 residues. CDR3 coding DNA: TGCGCCAGCAGCTTGGGCAGACAGGAGAATGAAAAACTGTTTTTT. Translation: CASSLGRQENEKLFF.

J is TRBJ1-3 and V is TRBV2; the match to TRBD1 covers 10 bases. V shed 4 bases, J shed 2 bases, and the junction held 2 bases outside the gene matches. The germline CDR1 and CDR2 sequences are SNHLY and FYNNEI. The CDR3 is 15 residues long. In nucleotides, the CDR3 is TGTGCCAGCAGTGGGACAGGGGGTGCTGGAAACACCATATATTTT. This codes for CASSGTGGAGNTIYF.

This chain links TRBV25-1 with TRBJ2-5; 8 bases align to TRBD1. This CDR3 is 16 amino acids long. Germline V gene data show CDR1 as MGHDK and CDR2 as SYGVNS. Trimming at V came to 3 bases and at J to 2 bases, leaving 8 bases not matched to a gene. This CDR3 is CASSDPRQGFQETQYF. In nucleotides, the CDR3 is TGTGCCAGCAGTGATCCGAGACAGGGGTTTCAAGAGACCCAGTACTTC.